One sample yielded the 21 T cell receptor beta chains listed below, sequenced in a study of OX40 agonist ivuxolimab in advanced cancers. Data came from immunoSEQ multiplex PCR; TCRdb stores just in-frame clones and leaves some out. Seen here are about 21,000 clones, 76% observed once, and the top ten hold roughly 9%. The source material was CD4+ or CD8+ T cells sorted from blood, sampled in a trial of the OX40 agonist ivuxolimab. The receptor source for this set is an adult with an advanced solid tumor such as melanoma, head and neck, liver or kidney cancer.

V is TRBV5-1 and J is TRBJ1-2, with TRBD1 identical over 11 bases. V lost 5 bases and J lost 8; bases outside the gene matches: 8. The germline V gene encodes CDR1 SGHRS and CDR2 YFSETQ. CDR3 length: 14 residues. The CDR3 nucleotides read TGCGCCAGCAGATACGGACAGGGGGCTAGGGGCTACACCTTC. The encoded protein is CASRYGQGARGYTF.

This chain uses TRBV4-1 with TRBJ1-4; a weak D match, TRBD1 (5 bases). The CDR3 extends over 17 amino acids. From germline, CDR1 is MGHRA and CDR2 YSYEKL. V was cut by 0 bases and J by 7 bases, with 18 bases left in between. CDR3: CASSQETTGAPGEKLFF. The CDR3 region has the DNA TGCGCCAGCAGCCAAGAGACTACCGGGGCTCCGGGTGAAAAACTGTTTTTT.

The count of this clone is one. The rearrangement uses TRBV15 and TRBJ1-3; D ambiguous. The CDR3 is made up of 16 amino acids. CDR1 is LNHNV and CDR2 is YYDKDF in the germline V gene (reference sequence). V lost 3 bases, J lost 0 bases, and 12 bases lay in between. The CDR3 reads CATSRGPGTSGNTIYF. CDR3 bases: TGTGCCACCAGCAGGGGCCCCGGAACCTCTGGAAACACCATATATTTT. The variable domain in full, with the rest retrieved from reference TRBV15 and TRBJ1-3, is DAMVIQNPRYQVTQFGKPVTLSCSQTLNHNVMYWYQQKSSQAPKLLFHYYDKDFNNEADTPDNFQSRRPNTSFCFLDIRSPGLGDTAMYLCATSRGPGTSGNTIYFGEGSWLTVV.

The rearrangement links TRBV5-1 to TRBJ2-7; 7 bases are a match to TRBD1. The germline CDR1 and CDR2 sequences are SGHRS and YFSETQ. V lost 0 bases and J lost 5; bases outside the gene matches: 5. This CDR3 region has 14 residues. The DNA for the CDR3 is TGCGCCAGCAGCTTGGGACAGGGTCGGAACGAGCAGTACTTC. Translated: CASSLGQGRNEQYF.

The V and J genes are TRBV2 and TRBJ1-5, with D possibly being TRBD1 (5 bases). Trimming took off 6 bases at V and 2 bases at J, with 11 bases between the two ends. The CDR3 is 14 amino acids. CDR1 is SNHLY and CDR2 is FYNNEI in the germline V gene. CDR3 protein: CASRGDSGNQPQHF. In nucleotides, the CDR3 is TGTGCCAGCAGGGGAGACAGTGGCAATCAGCCCCAGCATTTT.

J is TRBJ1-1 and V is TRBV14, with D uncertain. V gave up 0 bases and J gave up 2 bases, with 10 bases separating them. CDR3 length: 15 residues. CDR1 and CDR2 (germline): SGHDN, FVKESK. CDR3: CASSQERRLNTEAFF. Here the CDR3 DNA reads TGTGCCAGCAGCCAAGAGCGGCGACTAAACACTGAAGCTTTCTTT.

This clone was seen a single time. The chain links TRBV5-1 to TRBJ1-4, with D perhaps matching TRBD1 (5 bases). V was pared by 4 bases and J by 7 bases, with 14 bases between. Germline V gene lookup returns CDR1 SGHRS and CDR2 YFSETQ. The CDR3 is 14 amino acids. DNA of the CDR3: TGCGCCAGCAGCCCTATAGCGGGGCCTGAAAAACTGTTTTTT. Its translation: CASSPIAGPEKLFF.

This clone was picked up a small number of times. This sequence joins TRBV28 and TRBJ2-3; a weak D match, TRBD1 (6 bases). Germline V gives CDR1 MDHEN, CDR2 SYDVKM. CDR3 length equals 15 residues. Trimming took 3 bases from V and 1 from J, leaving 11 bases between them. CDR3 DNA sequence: TGTGCCAGCAGTTTGCTACAGGGTGGCACAGATACGCAGTATTTT. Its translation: CASSLLQGGTDTQYF.

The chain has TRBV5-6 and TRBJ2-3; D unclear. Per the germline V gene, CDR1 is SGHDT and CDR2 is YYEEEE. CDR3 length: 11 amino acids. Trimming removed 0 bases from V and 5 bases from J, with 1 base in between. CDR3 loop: CASSLEDTQYF. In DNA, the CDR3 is TGTGCCAGCAGCTTGGAAGATACGCAGTATTTT.

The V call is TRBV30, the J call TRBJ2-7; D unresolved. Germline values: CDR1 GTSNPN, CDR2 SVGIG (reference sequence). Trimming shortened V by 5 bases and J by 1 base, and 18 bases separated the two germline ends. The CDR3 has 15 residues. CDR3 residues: CAWVNRATSSYEQYF. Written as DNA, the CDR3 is TGTGCCTGGGTCAACCGGGCCACCTCTTCCTACGAGCAGTACTTC.

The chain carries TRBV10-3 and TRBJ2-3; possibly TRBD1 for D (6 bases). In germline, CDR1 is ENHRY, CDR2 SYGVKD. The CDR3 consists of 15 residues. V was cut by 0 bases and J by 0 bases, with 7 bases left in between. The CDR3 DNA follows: TGTGCCATCAGTGAGTCGGGGGCTAGCACAGATACGCAGTATTTT. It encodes CAISESGASTDTQYF.

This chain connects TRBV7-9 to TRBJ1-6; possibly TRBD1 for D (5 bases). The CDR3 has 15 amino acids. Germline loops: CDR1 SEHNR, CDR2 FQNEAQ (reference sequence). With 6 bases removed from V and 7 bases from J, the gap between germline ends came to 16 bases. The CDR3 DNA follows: TGTGCCAGCAGTTGGCTGGACATAAAAAATTCACCCCTCCACTTT. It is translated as CASSWLDIKNSPLHF.

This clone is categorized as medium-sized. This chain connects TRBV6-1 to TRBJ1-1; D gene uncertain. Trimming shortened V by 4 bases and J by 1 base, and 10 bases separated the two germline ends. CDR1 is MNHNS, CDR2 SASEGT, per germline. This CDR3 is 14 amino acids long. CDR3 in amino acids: CASSVNGPNTEAFF. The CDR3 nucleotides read TGTGCCAGCAGTGTAAACGGCCCGAACACTGAAGCTTTCTTT.

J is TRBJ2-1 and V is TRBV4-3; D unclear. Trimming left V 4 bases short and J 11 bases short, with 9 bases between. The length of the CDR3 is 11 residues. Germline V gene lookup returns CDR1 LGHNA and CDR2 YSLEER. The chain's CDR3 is CASSLVGKQFF. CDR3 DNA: TGCGCCAGCAGCCTCGTGGGGAAGCAGTTCTTC.

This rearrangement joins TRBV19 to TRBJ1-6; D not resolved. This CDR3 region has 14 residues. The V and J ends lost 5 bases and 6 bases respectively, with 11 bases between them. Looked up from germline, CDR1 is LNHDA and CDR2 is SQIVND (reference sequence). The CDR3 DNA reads TGTGCCAGTAGTGGCAGGCCTTCTAATTCACCCCTCCACTTT. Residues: CASSGRPSNSPLHF. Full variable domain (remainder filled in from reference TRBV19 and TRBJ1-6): DGGITQSPKYLFRKEGQNVTLSCEQNLNHDAMYWYRQDPGQGLRLIYYSQIVNDFQKGDIAEGYSVSREKKESFPLTVTSAQKNPTAFYLCASSGRPSNSPLHFGNGTRLTVT.

CDR3 nucleotides: TGCGCCAGCAGCTTGGAACAGGGATACAGCTACACCTTC. Amino acid sequence: CASSLEQGYSYTF. The gene calls are TRBV5-1 and TRBJ1-2; possible D gene TRBD1, 6 bases. The CDR3 contains 13 residues. Trimming removed 0 bases from V and 9 bases from J, with 12 bases in between. The germline CDR1 and CDR2 sequences are SGHRS and YFSETQ.

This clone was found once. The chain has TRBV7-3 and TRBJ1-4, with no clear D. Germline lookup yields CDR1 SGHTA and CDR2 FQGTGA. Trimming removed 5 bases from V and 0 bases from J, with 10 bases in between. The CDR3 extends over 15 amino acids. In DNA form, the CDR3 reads TGTGCCAGCAGCCGTTCTGGGGCAACTAATGAAAAACTGTTTTTT. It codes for CASSRSGATNEKLFF.

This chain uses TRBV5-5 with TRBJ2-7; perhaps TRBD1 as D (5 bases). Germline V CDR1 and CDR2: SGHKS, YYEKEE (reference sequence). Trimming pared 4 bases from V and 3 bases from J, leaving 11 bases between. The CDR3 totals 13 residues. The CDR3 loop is CASSLRQIYEQYF. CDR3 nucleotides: TGTGCCAGCAGCCTACGACAGATCTACGAGCAGTACTTC.

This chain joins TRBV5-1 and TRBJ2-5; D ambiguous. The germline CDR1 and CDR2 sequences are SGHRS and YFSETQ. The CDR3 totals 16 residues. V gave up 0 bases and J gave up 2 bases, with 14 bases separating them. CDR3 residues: CASSLAGEVLQETQYF. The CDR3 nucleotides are TGCGCCAGCAGCTTGGCCGGTGAAGTTTTACAAGAGACCCAGTACTTC.

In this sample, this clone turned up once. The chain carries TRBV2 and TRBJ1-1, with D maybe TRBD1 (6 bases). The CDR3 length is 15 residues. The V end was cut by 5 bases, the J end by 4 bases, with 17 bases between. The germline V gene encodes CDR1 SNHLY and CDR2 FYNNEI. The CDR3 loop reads CASSPTVGGGTEAFF. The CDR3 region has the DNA TGTGCCAGCAGTCCGACTGTAGGGGGTGGCACTGAAGCTTTCTTT.

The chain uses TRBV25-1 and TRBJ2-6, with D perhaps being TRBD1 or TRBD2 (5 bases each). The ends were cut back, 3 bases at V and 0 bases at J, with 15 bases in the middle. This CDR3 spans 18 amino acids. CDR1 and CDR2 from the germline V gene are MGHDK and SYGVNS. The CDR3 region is CASSETGRLVSGANVLTF. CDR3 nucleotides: TGTGCCAGCAGTGAGACGGGGCGCCTAGTCTCTGGGGCCAACGTCCTGACTTTC.